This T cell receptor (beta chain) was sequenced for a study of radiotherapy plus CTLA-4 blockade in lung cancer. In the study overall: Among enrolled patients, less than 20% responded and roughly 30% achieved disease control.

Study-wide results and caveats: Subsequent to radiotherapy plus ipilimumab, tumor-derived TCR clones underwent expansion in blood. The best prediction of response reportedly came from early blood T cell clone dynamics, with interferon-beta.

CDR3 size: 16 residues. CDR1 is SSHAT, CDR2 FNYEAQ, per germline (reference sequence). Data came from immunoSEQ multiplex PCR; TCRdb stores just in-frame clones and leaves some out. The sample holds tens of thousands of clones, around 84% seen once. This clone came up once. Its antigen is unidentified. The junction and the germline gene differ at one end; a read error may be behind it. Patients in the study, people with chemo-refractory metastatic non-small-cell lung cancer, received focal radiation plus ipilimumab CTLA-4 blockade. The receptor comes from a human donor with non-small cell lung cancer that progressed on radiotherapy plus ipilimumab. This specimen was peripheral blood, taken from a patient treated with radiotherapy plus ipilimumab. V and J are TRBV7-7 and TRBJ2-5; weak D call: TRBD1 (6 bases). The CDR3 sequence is CASSLTSAGVEETQYF. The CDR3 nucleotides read TGTGCTAGCAGCTTAACGAGTGCAGGGGTGGAAGAGACCCAGTACTTC.